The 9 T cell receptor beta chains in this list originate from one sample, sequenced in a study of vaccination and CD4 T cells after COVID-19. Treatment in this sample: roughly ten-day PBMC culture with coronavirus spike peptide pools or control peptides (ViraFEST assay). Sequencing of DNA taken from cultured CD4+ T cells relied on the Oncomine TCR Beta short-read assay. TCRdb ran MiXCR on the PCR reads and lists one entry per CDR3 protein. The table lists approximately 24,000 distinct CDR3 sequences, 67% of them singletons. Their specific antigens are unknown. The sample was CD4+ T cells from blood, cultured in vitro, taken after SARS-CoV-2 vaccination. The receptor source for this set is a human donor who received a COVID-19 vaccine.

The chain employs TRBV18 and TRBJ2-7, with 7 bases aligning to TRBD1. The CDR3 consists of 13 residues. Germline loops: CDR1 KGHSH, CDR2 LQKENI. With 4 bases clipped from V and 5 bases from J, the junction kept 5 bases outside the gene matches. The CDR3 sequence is CASSRDRDDEQYF. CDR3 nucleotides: TGTGCCAGCTCACGTGACAGGGACGACGAGCAGTACTTC.

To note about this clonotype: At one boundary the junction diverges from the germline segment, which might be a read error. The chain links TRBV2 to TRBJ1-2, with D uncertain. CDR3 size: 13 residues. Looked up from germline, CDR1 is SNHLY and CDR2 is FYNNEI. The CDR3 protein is CAGSVGQYYGYTF. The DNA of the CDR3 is TGTGCCGGCAGTGTCGGGCAGTACTATGGCTACACCTTC.

Written as DNA, the CDR3 is TGTGCCAGCAGCGCGACAGGGGGTGGCTACACCTTC. Protein: CASSATGGGYTF. The chain links TRBV25-1 to TRBJ1-2, with 9 bases fitting TRBD1. Trimming cost V 6 bases and J 7 bases; bases outside gene matches: 3. Germline V gives CDR1 MGHDK, CDR2 SYGVNS. The CDR3 consists of 12 residues.

The CDR3 spells CASSIPDSADTQYF. The CDR3 DNA reads TGTGCCAGTAGTATCCCTGACAGTGCAGATACGCAGTATTTT. V gene TRBV19 combines with J gene TRBJ2-3; possibly TRBD1 for D (5 bases). Trimming cost V 3 bases and J 4 bases, with 11 bases left between them. This CDR3 region has 14 residues. From germline, CDR1 is LNHDA and CDR2 SQIVND (reference sequence).

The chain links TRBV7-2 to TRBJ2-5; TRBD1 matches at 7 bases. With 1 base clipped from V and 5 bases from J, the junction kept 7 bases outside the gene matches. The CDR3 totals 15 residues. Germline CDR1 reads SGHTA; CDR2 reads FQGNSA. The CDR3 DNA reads TGTGCCAGCAGCTTAGATAACAGGGGTGGCGAGACCCAGTACTTC. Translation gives CASSLDNRGGETQYF.

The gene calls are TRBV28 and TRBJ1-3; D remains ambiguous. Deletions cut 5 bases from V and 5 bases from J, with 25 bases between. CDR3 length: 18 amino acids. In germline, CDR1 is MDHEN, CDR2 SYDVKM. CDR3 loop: CASSPPRTNIGLRNTIYF. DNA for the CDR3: TGTGCCAGCAGTCCACCCCGAACCAACATCGGCCTGAGAAACACCATATATTTT.

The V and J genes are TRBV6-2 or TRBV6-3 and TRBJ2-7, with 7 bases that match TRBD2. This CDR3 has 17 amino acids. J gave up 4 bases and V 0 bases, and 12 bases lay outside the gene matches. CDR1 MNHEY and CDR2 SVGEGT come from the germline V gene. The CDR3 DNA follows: TGTGCCAGCAGTTACTCCCTCGGGGCGGGGGTAATATACGAGCAGTACTTC. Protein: CASSYSLGAGVIYEQYF.

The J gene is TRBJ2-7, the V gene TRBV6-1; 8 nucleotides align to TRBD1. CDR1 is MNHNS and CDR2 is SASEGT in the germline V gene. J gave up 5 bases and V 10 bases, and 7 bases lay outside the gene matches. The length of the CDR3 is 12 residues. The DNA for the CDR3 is TGTGCCATCGGACAGGGTTCTGACGAGCAGTACTTC. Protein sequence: CAIGQGSDEQYF.

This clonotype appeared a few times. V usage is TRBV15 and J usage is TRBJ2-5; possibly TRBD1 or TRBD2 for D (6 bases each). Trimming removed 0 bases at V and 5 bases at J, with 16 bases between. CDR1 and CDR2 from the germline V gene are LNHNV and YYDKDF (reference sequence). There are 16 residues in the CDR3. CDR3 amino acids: CATSRDLWGAGETQYF. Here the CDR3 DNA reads TGTGCCACCAGCAGAGATCTCTGGGGGGCTGGTGAGACCCAGTACTTC.